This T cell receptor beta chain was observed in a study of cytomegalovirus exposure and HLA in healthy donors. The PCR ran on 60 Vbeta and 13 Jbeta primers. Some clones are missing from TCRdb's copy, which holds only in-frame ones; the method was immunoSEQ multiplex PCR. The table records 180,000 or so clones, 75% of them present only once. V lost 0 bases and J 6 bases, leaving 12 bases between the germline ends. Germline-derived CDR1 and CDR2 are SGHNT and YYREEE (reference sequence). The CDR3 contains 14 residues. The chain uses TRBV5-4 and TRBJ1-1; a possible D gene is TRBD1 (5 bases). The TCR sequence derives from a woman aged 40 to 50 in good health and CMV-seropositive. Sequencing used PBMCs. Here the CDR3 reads CASSLEGLSAEAFF. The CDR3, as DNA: TGTGCCAGCAGCTTGGAGGGACTCTCGGCTGAAGCTTTCTTT. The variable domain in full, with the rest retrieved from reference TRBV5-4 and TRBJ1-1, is ETGVTQSPTHLIKTRGQQVTLRCSSQSGHNTVSWYQQALGQGPQFIFQYYREEENGRGNFPPRFSGLQFPNYSSELNVNALELDDSALYLCASSLEGLSAEAFFGQGTRLTVV.